This paragraph covers one T cell receptor (beta chain) sequence. The antigen it binds to is not known. Base-call qualities are not available, and no considerably larger clone is one nucleotide away. The data originate from a study of blood T cells in healthy people across ages (dated by TCRdb to between 2014 and 2016). Background for the entire study: In model experiments, template switching captured roughly one uniquely barcoded TCR beta cDNA molecule for every two T cells. To avoid experimental bias, donors of different ages were randomly spread across the sequencing lanes. For two donors (one aged 18 to 30 and one aged 80 or older), the study analyzed two additional independent replicas of 1 million unique cDNA reads from the same blood draw. Using deep sequencing normalized with unique cDNA molecular identifiers, the study measured how TCR beta repertoire diversity changes with age. The donors were split into four age groups: young (average approximately 16 years), middle-aged (about 40), aged (approximately 60) and long-lived (under 90). General findings and caveats noted by the study authors: Donor CMV infection status was unknown, potentially confounding age-related changes in expanded clonotypes. Bulk unsorted PBMC profiling prevented conclusive comparison of naive and antigen-experienced compartments. Observed TCR beta diversity correlated strongly with the percentage of naive T cells measured by flow cytometry. Observed TCR beta diversity per million T cells fell roughly linearly with age, and a significant reduction was already apparent by age roughly 40. Estimates of total diversity based on one million sequenced T cells were regarded as lower bounds and as underestimates. Compared with the aged group, the long-lived group had more naive CD4+ T cells, fewer expanded clones and increased TCR diversity, a pattern suggesting age selection.

The donors were some 39 Caucasian individuals from Russia, aged roughly 6 to 95 years, who were systemically healthy. Each donor gave roughly 9.5 milliliters of peripheral blood, collected into EDTA-treated Vacutainer tubes. Ficoll-Paque density-gradient centrifugation was used to isolate PBMCs, with at least 6 million obtained per sample. Trizol reagent was used to extract total RNA from PBMCs, with at least 5.5 micrograms per sample. The percentages of naive CD45RAhigh/CD27high T cells were determined by flow cytometry on a PBMC aliquot from every donor. Preparation of the library involved 5' RACE. A second PCR of roughly 7 to 11 cycles was performed with a sample-barcoded 5' primer and a J-beta primer mix. Each TCR beta cDNA molecule received a unique molecular identifier from a template-switch 5' adaptor carrying 12 random nucleotides. At least 2.5 million CDR3-containing paired-end reads were obtained from each sample. First-strand cDNA was synthesized from all RNA with the Mint cDNA synthesis kit, primed by a TRBC-specific oligonucleotide. After uracil-DNA glycosylase treatment, a first 18-cycle PCR used universal primers M1SS and BC2_uni_R on all cDNA. Processing in the source paper ran as follows. For normalization, 1 million high-quality reads, each with a distinct molecular identifier, were randomly selected from each sample. Reads sharing molecular identifiers were discarded rather than binned into consensus sequences. MiTCR, set to a Q25 quality threshold and the strictest error-elimination algorithm, was used for CDR3 identification, clonotype clustering and error correction. A nonparametric unseen species model using Euler transformation provided a lower-bound estimate of total TCR beta diversity. The public reads were reanalyzed by TCRdb: fastp trimming at Q25, MiXCR alignment, in-frame beta chains only. A single entry per CDR3 protein holds the most common genes and DNA from its merged rows. V and J calls and clone size were set by TCRdb, not the authors. A total of some 1,800,000 distinct CDR3 sequences appear in this sample, about 39% of them only once. Under 30% of the sample rests with the top ten.

From cysteine to phenylalanine, the CDR3 is 15 amino acids long. Solely the CDR3 DNA is kept, with 45 bases framed from the first base. Cut back by 2 bases and 2 bases, the V and J ends lie 13 bases apart. The germline V gene supplies CDR1 SGHRS and CDR2 YFSETQ. The clonotype was recovered from a human donor in good health. This chain joins TRBV5-1 to TRBJ1-2; the D segment could be TRBD1, given 5 matching bases. The sample taken for sequencing was blood. The bases are TGCGCCAGCAGCTTAGAGGGGATGAGAAACTATGGCTACACCTTC. Translated, this is CASSLEGMRNYGYTF.